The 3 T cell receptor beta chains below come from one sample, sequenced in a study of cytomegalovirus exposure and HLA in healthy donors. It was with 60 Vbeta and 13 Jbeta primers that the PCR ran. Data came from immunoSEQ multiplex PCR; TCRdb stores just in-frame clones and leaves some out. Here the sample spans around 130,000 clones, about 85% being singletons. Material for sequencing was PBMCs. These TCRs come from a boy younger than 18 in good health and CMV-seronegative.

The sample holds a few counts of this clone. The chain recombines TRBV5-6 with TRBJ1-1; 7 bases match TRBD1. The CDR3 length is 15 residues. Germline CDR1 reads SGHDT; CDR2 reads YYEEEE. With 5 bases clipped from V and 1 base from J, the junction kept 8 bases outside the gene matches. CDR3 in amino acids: CASRSLGTANTEAFF. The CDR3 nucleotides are TGTGCCAGCAGGTCGCTCGGGACAGCGAACACTGAAGCTTTCTTT.

CDR3 loop: CASSDRGSTNQPQHF. The DNA for the CDR3 is TGTGCCAGCAGTGATAGGGGCAGCACTAATCAGCCCCAGCATTTT. The gene calls are TRBV6-1 and TRBJ1-5; a possible D gene is TRBD1 (5 bases). V lost 3 bases, J lost 4 bases, and 13 bases lay in between. The CDR3 totals 15 residues. CDR1 and CDR2 (germline): MNHNS, SASEGT.

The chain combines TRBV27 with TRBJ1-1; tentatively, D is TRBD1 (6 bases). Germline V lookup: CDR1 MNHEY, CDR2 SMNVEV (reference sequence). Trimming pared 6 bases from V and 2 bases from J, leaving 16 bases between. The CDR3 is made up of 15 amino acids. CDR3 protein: CASRQQGPLNTEAFF. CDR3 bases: TGTGCCAGCAGGCAACAGGGTCCGCTAAACACTGAAGCTTTCTTT.